This TCR beta chain derives from a study of response to subunit inactivated influenza vaccine. The CDR3 loop spans 11 amino acids. Per germline, CDR1 SGHDT and CDR2 YYEEEE. The germline V and J ends were trimmed by 4 bases and 5 bases, with 5 bases remaining between them. TCRdb recomputed calls from the RT-PCR reads with MiXCR, one row per CDR3 protein. The sample has about 800,000 distinct CDR3 sequences; about 20% are singletons. There are a few counts of this clonotype. Its target is not known. Overall study findings and caveats: Authors suggested each seasonal flu vaccination may recruit only limited numbers of new T cells.

The sample here was PBMCs from blood, taken around 5 days after vaccination. The rearrangement joins TRBV5-6 to TRBJ2-3; D not certain. This clonotype was obtained from a man aged 50-60 years who received an inactivated influenza vaccine. The CDR3 sequence is CASSHGDTQYF. Written as DNA, the CDR3 is TGTGCCAGCAGCCATGGAGATACGCAGTATTTT.